This T cell receptor (beta chain) comes out of a study of blood T cells in healthy people across ages. Study-level points and caveats: Any changes in expanded clonotypes were possibly confounded, as donor CMV status remained unknown. Age brought a roughly linear fall in TCR beta diversity measured per million T cells.

Those donating, healthy Caucasian individuals from Russia, were aged about 6 to 95. Per sample, extraction of total RNA gave at least 5.5 micrograms in every case. The germline gives CDR1 LGHNA, CDR2 YNFKEQ. The CDR3 is 16 amino acids. V was pared by 1 base and J by 7 bases, with 9 bases of the junction left unmatched. This clonotype was seen at least ten times. Its antigen is still unknown. For the second PCR, which ran for 7 to 11 cycles, a sample-barcoded 5' primer and a J-beta primer mix were used. TCRdb re-called the 5' RACE reads through MiXCR, storing one row per CDR3 protein. This table holds roughly 640,000 distinct CDR3 sequences, 25% to 35% found once.

The rearrangement links TRBV4-2 to TRBJ2-1; 8 bases fit TRBD2. The sequence came from an elderly woman in good health. Material for sequencing was blood. CDR3 DNA: TGTGCCAGCAGCCAAGGCGGGCGGGGGGCGAGAAATGAGCAGTTCTTC. Its protein product is CASSQGGRGARNEQFF.